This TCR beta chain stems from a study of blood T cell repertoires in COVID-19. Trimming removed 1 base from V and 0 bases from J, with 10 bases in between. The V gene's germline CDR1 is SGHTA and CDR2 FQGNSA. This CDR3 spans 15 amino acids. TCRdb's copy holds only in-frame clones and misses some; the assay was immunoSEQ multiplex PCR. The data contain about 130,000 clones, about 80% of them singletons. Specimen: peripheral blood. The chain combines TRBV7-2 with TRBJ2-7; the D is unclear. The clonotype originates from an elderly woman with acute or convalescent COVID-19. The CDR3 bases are TGTGCCAGCAGCTTAGAGCAGGCGAGCTCCTACGAGCAGTACTTC. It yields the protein CASSLEQASSYEQYF.